Listed below are T cell receptor beta chains from one sample, sequenced in a study of T cells in Graves' hyperthyroidism and ophthalmopathy. MiXCR was run by TCRdb on the multiplex PCR reads, yielding one entry per CDR3 protein. The data hold about 160,000 distinct CDR3 sequences, with 9.4% observed a single time. The sequenced sample consisted of blood. These receptors were obtained from a woman younger than 30 with Graves' hyperthyroidism that later progressed to Graves' ophthalmopathy. Both conserved end residues are part of each CDR3. The D gene is left open where the match is weak.

j_gene,v_gene,d_gene,CDR3aa
TRBJ2-3,TRBV3-1,TRBD2,CASSRTYSGGGDTQYF
TRBJ1-4,TRBV28,TRBD1,CASSTETGAGEKLFF
TRBJ2-2,TRBV30,-,CAWSDNTGELFF
TRBJ2-3,TRBV5-1,TRBD2,CASSVGLSLSDTQYF
TRBJ2-7,TRBV5-1,TRBD2,CASSPSTSGRGNEQYF
TRBJ1-6,TRBV18,TRBD1,CASSPRTAGGRYNSPLHF
TRBJ2-1,TRBV27,-,CASSFEGGRYNEQFF
TRBJ2-1,TRBV7-9,-,CASSFTVHEQFF
TRBJ2-3,TRBV28,-,CASSLLTLGVADTQYF
TRBJ1-2,TRBV19,TRBD1,CASSVKTGTGTYGYTF
TRBJ1-1,TRBV10-2,TRBD1,CASSDWGQGGRYTEAFF
TRBJ1-1,TRBV6-1,-,CASSEPPWRTNTEAFF
TRBJ1-4,TRBV18,-,CASSPPAPRAAELFF
TRBJ1-5,TRBV6-2/TRBV6-3,-,CASTAVGRDQPQHF
TRBJ2-7,TRBV6-1,-,CASSLELSSYEQYF
TRBJ2-1,TRBV29-1,TRBD2,CSVEPSGTQENEQFF
TRBJ2-1,TRBV15,TRBD2,CATRDLAGTYNEQFF
TRBJ2-7,TRBV5-4,-,CASSLGSGPTYEQYF
TRBJ1-2,TRBV2,-,CASSRGDNYGYTF
TRBJ2-7,TRBV10-1,TRBD2,CASSEQRGHEQYF
TRBJ1-1,TRBV5-1,-,CASSSTGSTEAFF
TRBJ1-1,TRBV20-1,TRBD1,CSASLGQLNTEAFF
TRBJ2-1,TRBV27,TRBD1,CASKILATGHYNEQFF
TRBJ1-1,TRBV5-1,TRBD1,CASSYRGMNTGAFF
TRBJ2-3,TRBV11-2,TRBD2,CASSLTAGGWTDTQYF
TRBJ1-2,TRBV19,-,CASSGSGHGYTF
TRBJ2-4,TRBV7-9,TRBD2,CASSLSLAGVNIQYF
TRBJ1-5,TRBV19,-,CASSIRWGPNQPQHF
TRBJ1-1,TRBV20-1,-,CSARDGQNTEAFF
TRBJ2-3,TRBV12-3/TRBV12-4,-,CASMEAVSTDTQYF
TRBJ2-3,TRBV6-1,TRBD1,CASRGGQGFTDTQYF
TRBJ1-1,TRBV2,TRBD1,CASIRGPPGGGTKAFF
TRBJ1-6,TRBV4-2,TRBD1,CASSQEESTQGRSPLHF
TRBJ2-7,TRBV5-4,-,CASSLVTRGQTYEQYF
TRBJ2-1,TRBV5-1,-,CASSLSPDGNEQFF
TRBJ2-3,TRBV3-1,TRBD2,CASSQAGGPEGTQYF
TRBJ2-3,TRBV11-3,TRBD2,CASSPSTSGRTDTQYF
TRBJ2-3,TRBV5-6,-,CASSLGFTDTQYF
TRBJ1-2,TRBV6-2/TRBV6-3,-,CASSAGQGTYGYTF
TRBJ1-5,TRBV27,-,CASSLLGQMNQPQHF